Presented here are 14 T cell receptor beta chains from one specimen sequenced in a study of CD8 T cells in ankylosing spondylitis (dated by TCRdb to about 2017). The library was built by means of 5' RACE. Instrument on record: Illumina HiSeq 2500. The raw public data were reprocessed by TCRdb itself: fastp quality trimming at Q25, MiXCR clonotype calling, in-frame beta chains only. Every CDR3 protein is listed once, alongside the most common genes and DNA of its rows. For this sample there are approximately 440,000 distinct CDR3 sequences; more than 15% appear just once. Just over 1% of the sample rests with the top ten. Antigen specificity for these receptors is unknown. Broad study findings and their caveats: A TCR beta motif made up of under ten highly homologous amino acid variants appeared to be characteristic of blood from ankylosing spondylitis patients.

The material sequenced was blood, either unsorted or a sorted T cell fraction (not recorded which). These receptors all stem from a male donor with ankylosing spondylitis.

CDR3 sequence reads: CASSLAQGDQGGYTF. The CDR3 DNA follows: TGTGCCAGCAGCTTAGCGCAGGGGGACCAGGGAGGCTACACCTTC. The chain couples TRBV7-9 to TRBJ1-2; 7 bases fit TRBD1. Germline assignment: CDR1 SEHNR and CDR2 FQNEAQ (reference sequence). Trimming cost V 0 bases and J 8 bases; bases outside gene matches: 9. CDR3 size: 15 residues.

DNA for the CDR3: TGTGCCAGCAGCCAAGAGGGCGACGAGCAGTACTTC. It specifies CASSQEGDEQYF. The V call is TRBV3-1, the J call TRBJ2-7, with D unresolved. V was trimmed by 0 bases and J by 5 bases, leaving 5 bases between them. The length of the CDR3 is 12 residues. The germline CDR1 and CDR2 sequences are LGHDT and YNNKEL (reference sequence).

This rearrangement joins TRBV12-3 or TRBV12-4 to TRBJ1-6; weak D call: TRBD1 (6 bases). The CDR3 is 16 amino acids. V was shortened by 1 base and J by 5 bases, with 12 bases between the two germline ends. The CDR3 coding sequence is TGTGCCAGCAGTTTAGATGGACAGATGAATAATTCACCCCTCCACTTT. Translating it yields CASSLDGQMNNSPLHF.

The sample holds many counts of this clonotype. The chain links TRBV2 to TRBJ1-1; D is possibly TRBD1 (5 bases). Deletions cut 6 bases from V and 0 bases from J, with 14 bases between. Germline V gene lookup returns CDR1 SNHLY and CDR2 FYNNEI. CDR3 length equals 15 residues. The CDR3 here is CASRAIRGMNTEAFF. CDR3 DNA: TGTGCCAGCAGAGCCATAAGGGGCATGAACACTGAAGCTTTCTTT.

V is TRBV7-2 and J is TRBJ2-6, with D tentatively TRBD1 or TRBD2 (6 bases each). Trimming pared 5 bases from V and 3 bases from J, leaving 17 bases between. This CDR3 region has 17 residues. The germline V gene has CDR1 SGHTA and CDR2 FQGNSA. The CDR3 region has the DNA TGTGCCAGCAGCAAAGGGGGGCAGCTAGGTGGGGCCAACGTCCTGACTTTC. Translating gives CASSKGGQLGGANVLTF. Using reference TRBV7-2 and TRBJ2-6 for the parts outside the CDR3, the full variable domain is GAGVSQSPSNKVTEKGKDVELRCDPISGHTALYWYRQSLGQGLEFLIYFQGNSAPDKSGLPSDRFSAERTGGSVSTLTIQRTQQEDSAVYLCASSKGGQLGGANVLTFGAGSRLTVL.

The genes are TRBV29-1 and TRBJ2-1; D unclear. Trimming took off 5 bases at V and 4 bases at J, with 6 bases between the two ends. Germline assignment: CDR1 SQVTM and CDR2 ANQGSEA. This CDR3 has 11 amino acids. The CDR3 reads CSVISYNEQFF. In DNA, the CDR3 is TGCAGCGTTATCTCGTACAATGAGCAGTTCTTC.

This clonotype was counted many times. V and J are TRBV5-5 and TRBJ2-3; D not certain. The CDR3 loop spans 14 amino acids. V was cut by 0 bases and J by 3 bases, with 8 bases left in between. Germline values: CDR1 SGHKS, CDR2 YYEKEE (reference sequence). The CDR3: CASSLAVSTDTQYF. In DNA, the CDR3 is TGTGCCAGCAGCTTGGCCGTTTCAACAGATACGCAGTATTTT. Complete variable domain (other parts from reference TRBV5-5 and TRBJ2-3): DAGVTQSPTHLIKTRGQQVTLRCSPISGHKSVSWYQQVLGQGPQFIFQYYEKEERGRGNFPDRFSARQFPNYSSELNVNALLLGDSALYLCASSLAVSTDTQYFGPGTRLTVL.

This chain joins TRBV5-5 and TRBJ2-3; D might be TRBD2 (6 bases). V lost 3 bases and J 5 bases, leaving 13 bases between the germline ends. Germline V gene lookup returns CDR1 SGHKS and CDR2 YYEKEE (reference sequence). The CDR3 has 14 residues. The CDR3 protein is CASSWTIGEDTQYF. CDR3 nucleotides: TGTGCCAGCAGCTGGACTATCGGAGAAGATACGCAGTATTTT.

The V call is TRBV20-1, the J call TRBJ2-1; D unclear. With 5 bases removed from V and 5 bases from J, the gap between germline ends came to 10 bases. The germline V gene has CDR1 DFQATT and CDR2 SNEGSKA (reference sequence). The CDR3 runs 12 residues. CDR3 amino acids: CSAPPRDNEQFF. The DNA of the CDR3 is TGCAGTGCTCCCCCCCGGGACAATGAGCAGTTCTTC.

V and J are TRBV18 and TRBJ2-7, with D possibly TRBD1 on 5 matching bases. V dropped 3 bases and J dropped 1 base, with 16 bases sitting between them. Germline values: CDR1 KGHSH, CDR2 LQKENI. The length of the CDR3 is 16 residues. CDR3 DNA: TGTGCCAGCTCACCTTCGACTCCAGGGTCTTCCTACGAGCAGTACTTC. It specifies CASSPSTPGSSYEQYF.

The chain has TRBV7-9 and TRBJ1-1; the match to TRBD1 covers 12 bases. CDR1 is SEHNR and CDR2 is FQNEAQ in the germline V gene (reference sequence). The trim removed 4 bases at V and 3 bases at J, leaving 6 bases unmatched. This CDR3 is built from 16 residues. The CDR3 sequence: CASSSRDRGLYTEAFF. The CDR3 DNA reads TGTGCCAGCAGCTCCCGGGACAGGGGGCTGTACACTGAAGCTTTCTTT.

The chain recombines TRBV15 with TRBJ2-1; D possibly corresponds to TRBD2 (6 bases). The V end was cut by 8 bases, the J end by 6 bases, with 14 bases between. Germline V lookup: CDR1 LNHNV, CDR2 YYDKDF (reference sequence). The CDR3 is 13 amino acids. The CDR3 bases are TGTGCCACCGGGGCGGGGACTCCCAATGAGCAGTTCTTC. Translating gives CATGAGTPNEQFF.

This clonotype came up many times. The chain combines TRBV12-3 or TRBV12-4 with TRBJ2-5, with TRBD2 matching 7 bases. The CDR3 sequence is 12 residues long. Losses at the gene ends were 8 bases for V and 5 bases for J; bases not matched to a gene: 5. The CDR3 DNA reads TGTGCCAGCTGCCGGGGGGTGGAGACCCAGTACTTC. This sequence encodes CASCRGVETQYF.

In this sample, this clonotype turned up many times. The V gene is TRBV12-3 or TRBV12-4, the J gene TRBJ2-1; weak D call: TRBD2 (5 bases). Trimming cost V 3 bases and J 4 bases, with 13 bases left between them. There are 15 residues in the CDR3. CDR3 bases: TGTGCCAGCAGTTTCGGTGGGAGTGGGTACAATGAGCAGTTCTTC. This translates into CASSFGGSGYNEQFF.